This is a list of T cell receptor beta chains from one sample in a study of T-cell memory formation after mild COVID-19. Using its own MiXCR run on the 5' RACE reads, TCRdb lists one record per CDR3 protein. Seen here are roughly 600,000 distinct CDR3 sequences, roughly 18% observed once, and the top ten hold 12%. The material sequenced was PBMCs or a T cell subset sorted from them (not recorded which). Source of these receptors: an adult woman who had mild COVID-19 (a few samples of this study predate the infection). Cell type and time point are not known. The CDR3 runs from the conserved cysteine through the conserved F or W. A D gene is named only where the DNA matches it firmly. The size of a clone is reported for some rows only, either as once, few or many, or as a class for expanded clones.

D	J	size	length	V	DNA	CDR3
-	TRBJ2-7	-	15	TRBV9	TGTGCCAGCAGCGACACCGGGAGAGCGACCTACGAGCAGTACTTC	CASSDTGRATYEQYF
TRBD2	TRBJ2-5	few	16	TRBV7-8	TGTGCCAGCAGCCTAGGACTAGCGGGGCACCAAGAGACCCAGTACTTC	CASSLGLAGHQETQYF
-	TRBJ2-7	-	13	TRBV25-1	TGTGCCAGCAGTGAGGCCGCTTTCACCGAGCAGTACTTC	CASSEAAFTEQYF
TRBD1	TRBJ1-1	-	14	TRBV2	TGTGCCAGCAGTGATGACAGGGTTTACACTGAAGCTTTCTTT	CASSDDRVYTEAFF
-	TRBJ2-3	-	16	TRBV7-2	TGTGCCAGCAGCCCTGGACTCGCCCCGGGCACAGATACGCAGTATTTT	CASSPGLAPGTDTQYF
TRBD2	TRBJ2-7	-	16	TRBV20-1	TGCAGTGCTTCAAAAATTCTAGCGCGGGAGGTCTACGAGCAGTACTTC	CSASKILAREVYEQYF
-	TRBJ2-7	-	14	TRBV12-3/TRBV12-4	TGTGCCAGCAGTTTCACTGGGCTTACCTACGAGCAGTACTTC	CASSFTGLTYEQYF
-	TRBJ2-3	-	14	TRBV29-1	TGCAGCGTTGAAGGGCGGGCAGCCCAGTATACGCAGTATTTT	CSVEGRAAQYTQYF
-	TRBJ2-7	-	12	TRBV29-1	TGCAGCGTTGAAGTTAGCGGAACCCGGCAGTACTTC	CSVEVSGTRQYF
-	TRBJ1-4	-	14	TRBV5-1	TGCGCCAGCAGCGTCGACAGTTTTAATGAAAAACTGTTTTTT	CASSVDSFNEKLFF
-	TRBJ2-5	-	16	TRBV12-3/TRBV12-4	TGTGCCAGCAGCTCCCCGGGGCACGGGGGGCGGGCGACCCAGTACTTC	CASSSPGHGGRATQYF
TRBD1	TRBJ2-1	-	12	TRBV11-2	TGTGCCAGCAGCGGGACAGACAATGAGCAGTTCTTC	CASSGTDNEQFF
-	TRBJ2-5	-	15	TRBV5-1	TGCGCCAGCAGCCAGATGGGCGGGACCCAAGAGACCCAGTACTTC	CASSQMGGTQETQYF
-	TRBJ2-7	-	12	TRBV29-1	TGCAGCGCCCAACAGGGTGACTCCGAGCAGTACTTC	CSAQQGDSEQYF
TRBD2	TRBJ2-5	many	15	TRBV12-3/TRBV12-4	TGTGCCAGCAGTCCGGGACTAGCGGGGTTTGAGACCCAGTACTTC	CASSPGLAGFETQYF
-	TRBJ1-1	few	12	TRBV24-1	TGTGCCACCAGTGAGGGTGGCACTGAAGCTTTCTTT	CATSEGGTEAFF
-	TRBJ2-1	many	16	TRBV20-1	TGCAGTGCTAGAGATTTTACAGGGAGCTCCTACAATGAGCAGTTCTTC	CSARDFTGSSYNEQFF
-	TRBJ2-1	few	15	TRBV19	TGTGCCAGTAGCAGAGGGGCGGTCTCCTACAATGAGCAGTTCTTC	CASSRGAVSYNEQFF
-	TRBJ1-5	few	16	TRBV11-3	TGTGCCAGCAGCCCTGATGGGGGGATGGGCAATCAGCCCCAGCATTTT	CASSPDGGMGNQPQHF
-	TRBJ1-1	few	14	TRBV11-1	TGTGCCAGCAGCTTAGAGCCCGGGCACACTGAAGCTTTCTTT	CASSLEPGHTEAFF
TRBD2	TRBJ2-3	many	19	TRBV27	TGTGCCAGCAGTTTCTACGGGGGGATAGCGGGATTTAGCACAGATACGCAGTATTTT	CASSFYGGIAGFSTDTQYF
TRBD2	TRBJ2-2	-	17	TRBV5-1	TGCGCCAGCAGCTCTACCTTAGGCGGGGGGCGCACCGGGGAGCTGTTTTTT	CASSSTLGGGRTGELFF
TRBD1	TRBJ1-4	-	15	TRBV7-2	TGTGCCACTAAAGAAACAGGGGGCGCAGGGGAAAAACTGTTTTTT	CATKETGGAGEKLFF
-	TRBJ1-5	-	17	TRBV12-3/TRBV12-4	TGTGCCAGCAGTTTCTGGGACACAATCCTTAGCAATCAGCCCCAGCATTTT	CASSFWDTILSNQPQHF
TRBD1	TRBJ2-3	-	17	TRBV7-9	TGTGCCAGCAGCTCCCCCGGTGGGGACAGAATCACAGATACGCAGTATTTT	CASSSPGGDRITDTQYF
-	TRBJ2-1	few	12	TRBV15	TGTGCCACCAGCAGAGATGAATATGAGCAGTTCTTC	CATSRDEYEQFF
TRBD2	TRBJ2-2	-	14	TRBV3-1	TGTGCCAGCAGCTCCGGCGGGGGGATCGGGGAGCTGTTTTTT	CASSSGGGIGELFF
-	TRBJ2-7	few	13	TRBV29-1	TGCAGCGTTGGGGGCTACAGTACTCACGAGCAGTACTTC	CSVGGYSTHEQYF
TRBD1	TRBJ2-3	many	15	TRBV30	TGTGCCTGGAGTGTAGGGGACAGGGACACAGATACGCAGTATTTT	CAWSVGDRDTDTQYF
TRBD2	TRBJ2-3	-	16	TRBV7-6	TGTGCCAGCAGTTCCAGACTAGCGGGGGCTGCCGATACGCAGTATTTT	CASSSRLAGAADTQYF
-	TRBJ1-1	few	13	TRBV4-2	TGTGCCAGCAGCCAAGACGGGGTAACTGAAGCTTTCTTT	CASSQDGVTEAFF
-	TRBJ2-5	many	16	TRBV4-2	TGTGCCAGCAGCCCCCGTGCTAATCTGGGCCAAGAGACCCAGTACTTC	CASSPRANLGQETQYF
TRBD2	TRBJ2-3	few	17	TRBV9	TGTGCCAGCAGCGTGGATAGGGAGCGGGGGGGTTTAAATACGCAGTATTTT	CASSVDRERGGLNTQYF
-	TRBJ2-3	-	14	TRBV7-9	TGTGCCAGCAGGTCTCCGTTATTAGGGGATACGCAGTATTTT	CASRSPLLGDTQYF
TRBD1	TRBJ1-5	-	15	TRBV15	TGTGCCACCAGCAGAGGGGGACAGGAGAATCAGCCCCAGCATTTT	CATSRGGQENQPQHF